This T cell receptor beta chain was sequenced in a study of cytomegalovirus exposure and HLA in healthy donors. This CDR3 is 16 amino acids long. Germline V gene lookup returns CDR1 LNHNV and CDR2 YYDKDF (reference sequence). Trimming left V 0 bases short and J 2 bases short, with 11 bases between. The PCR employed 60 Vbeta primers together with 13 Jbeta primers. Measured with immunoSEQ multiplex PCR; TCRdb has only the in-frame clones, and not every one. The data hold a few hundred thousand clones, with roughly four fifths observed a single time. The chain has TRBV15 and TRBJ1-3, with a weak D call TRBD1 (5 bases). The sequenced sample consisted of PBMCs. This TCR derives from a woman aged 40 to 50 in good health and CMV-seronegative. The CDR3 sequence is CATSRDQGVTGNTIYF. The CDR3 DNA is TGTGCCACCAGCAGAGATCAGGGTGTTACTGGAAACACCATATATTTT.